This TCR beta chain appears in the sequencing data of a study of OX40 agonist ivuxolimab in advanced cancers. Study in general: Dose-escalation patients had hepatocellular carcinoma, melanoma, renal cell or head and neck cancer.

Study results and limitations: At 0.1 to 3.0 mg/kg and by week 6, CD4+ and CD8+ T cells in the blood had expanded clonally.

Germline CDR1 and CDR2: ENHRY and SYGVKD. Trimming pared 3 bases from V and 2 bases from J, leaving 12 bases between. The CDR3 is made up of 15 amino acids. The protocol was immunoSEQ multiplex PCR, while the TCRdb copy is restricted to in-frame clones and leaves out a portion. The data show roughly 62,000 clones, roughly nine tenths seen once. This clone was observed many times. The target antigen is unknown. J is TRBJ2-3 and V is TRBV10-3; D not resolved. The sequence was obtained from an adult with an advanced solid tumor such as melanoma, head and neck, liver or kidney cancer. Sequenced here: CD4+ or CD8+ T cells sorted from blood, sampled in a trial of the OX40 agonist ivuxolimab. The CDR3 here is CAISDSSRLTDTQYF. CDR3 bases: TGTGCCATCAGTGATTCGAGCAGACTCACAGATACGCAGTATTTT.